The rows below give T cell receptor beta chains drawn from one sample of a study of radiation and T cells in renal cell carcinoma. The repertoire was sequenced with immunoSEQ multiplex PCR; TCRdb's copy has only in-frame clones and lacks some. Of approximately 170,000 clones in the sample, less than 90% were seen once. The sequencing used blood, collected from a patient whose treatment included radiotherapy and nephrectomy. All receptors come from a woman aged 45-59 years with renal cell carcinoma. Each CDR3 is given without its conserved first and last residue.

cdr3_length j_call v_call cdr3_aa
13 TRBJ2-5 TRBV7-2 ASSIRLAGQETQY
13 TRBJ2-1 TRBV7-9 ASSLGAGAYNEQF
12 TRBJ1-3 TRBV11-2 ASSSGVSGNTIY
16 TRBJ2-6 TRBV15 ATSRGRDRASGANVLT
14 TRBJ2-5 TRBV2 ASSATEPSQGGTQY
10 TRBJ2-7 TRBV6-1 ASSEYSYEQY
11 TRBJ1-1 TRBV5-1 ASSQVGSTEAF
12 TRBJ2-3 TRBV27 ASSRLAGADTQY
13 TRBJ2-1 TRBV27 ASSYSFAVEGEQF
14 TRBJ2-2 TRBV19 ASGRRLEANTGELF
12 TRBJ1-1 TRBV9 ASSVNRQFTEAF
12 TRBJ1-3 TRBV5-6 ASSPAAFGNTIY
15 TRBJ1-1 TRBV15 ATSRETAKYPNTEAF
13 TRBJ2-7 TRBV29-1 SVQGASGGLYEQY
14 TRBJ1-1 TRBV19 ASSGGRAYGDTEAF
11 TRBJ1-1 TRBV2 ASIPDLNTEAF
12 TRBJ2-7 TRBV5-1 ASSFRGELYEQY
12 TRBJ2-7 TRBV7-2 ASSADRLSYEQY
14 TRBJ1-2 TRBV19 ASSIGQGVLSEGYT
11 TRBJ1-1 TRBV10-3 AISGELNTEAF
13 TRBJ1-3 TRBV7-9 ASSSLGGLGNTIY
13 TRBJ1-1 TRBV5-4 ASSLAEQLNTEAF
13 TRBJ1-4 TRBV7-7 ASSRGARRGEKLF
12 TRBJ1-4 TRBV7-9 ASSSRQGREKLF
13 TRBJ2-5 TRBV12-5 ASAPGQPYQETQY
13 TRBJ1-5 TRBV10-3 AISESGQSNQPQH
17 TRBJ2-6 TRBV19 ASSLRPGTGWSGANVLT
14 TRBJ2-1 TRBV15 ATSSLLPGSYNEQF
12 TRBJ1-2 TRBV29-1 SVEAEPRSYGYT
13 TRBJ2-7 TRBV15 ATSREGDSSYEQY
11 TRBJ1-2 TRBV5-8 ASSSRGNYGYT
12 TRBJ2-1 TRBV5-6 ASSLGAGENEQF
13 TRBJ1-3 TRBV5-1 ASSPGTASGNTIY
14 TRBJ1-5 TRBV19 ASSIETASGNQPQH
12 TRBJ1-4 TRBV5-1 ASSFNGAAEKLF
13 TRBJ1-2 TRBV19 ASSMFGRVGVGYT
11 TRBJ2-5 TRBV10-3 AISDDRGETQY
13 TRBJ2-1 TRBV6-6 ASRLLAGSYNEQF
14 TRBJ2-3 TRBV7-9 ASSPRSGGPTDTQY